This T cell receptor beta chain was documented in a study of blood T cells in healthy people across ages. CDR3 length equals 12 residues. Germline values: CDR1 LNHDA, CDR2 SQIVND (reference sequence). V lost 1 base and J lost 9, with 7 bases in between. A second PCR of roughly 6 to 12 cycles used a sample-barcoded 5' primer and a J-beta primer mix. TCRdb reanalysed the 5' RACE reads using MiXCR and keeps one entry per CDR3 protein. Counted here are around 1,500,000 distinct CDR3 sequences, 28% occurring once; the ten biggest clones make up more than 6%. Sequenced material: blood. This clonotype was obtained from a woman aged 25 to 39 in good health. The chain links TRBV19 to TRBJ1-5, with D uncertain. CDR3: CASSIVLGPQHF. The CDR3 DNA sequence: TGTGCCAGTAGTATAGTACTCGGGCCCCAGCATTTT. Filled out from reference TRBV19 and TRBJ1-5, the complete variable domain reads DGGITQSPKYLFRKEGQNVTLSCEQNLNHDAMYWYRQDPGQGLRLIYYSQIVNDFQKGDIAEGYSVSREKKESFPLTVTSAQKNPTAFYLCASSIVLGPQHFGDGTRLSIL.